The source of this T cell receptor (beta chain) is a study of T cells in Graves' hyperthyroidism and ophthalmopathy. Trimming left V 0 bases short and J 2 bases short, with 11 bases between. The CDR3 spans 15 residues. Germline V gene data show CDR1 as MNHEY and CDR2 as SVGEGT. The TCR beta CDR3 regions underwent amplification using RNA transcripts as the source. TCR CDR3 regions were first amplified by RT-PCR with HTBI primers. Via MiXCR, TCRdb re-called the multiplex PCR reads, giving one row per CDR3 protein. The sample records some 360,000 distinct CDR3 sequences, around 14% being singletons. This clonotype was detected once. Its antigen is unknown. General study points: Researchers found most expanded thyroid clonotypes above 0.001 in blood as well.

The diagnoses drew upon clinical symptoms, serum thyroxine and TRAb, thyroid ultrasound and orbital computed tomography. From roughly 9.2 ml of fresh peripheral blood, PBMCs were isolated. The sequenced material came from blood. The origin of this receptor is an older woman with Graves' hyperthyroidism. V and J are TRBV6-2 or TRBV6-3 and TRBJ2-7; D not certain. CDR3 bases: TGTGCCAGCAGTTACTCCACCGTATCCGCCTACGAGCAGTACTTC. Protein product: CASSYSTVSAYEQYF.